These 6 T cell receptor beta chains came from one sample sequenced in a study of blood T cell repertoires in COVID-19. Assay used: immunoSEQ multiplex PCR; TCRdb lists only in-frame clones, some missing. The data show hundreds of thousands of clones, with 86% seen just once and about 2.1% held by the top ten. The sequenced sample was PBMCs or T cells enriched from blood (not recorded which). These receptors were collected from a woman aged 45-59 years who had recovered from COVID-19.

The chain links TRBV7-3 to TRBJ1-5, with no clear D. Trimming pared 1 base from V and 5 bases from J, leaving 6 bases between. Germline V gene sequence: CDR1 SGHTA, CDR2 FQGTGA. This CDR3 comprises 13 residues. The CDR3 nucleotides read TGTGCCAGCAGCTTAAGTCCCGATCAGCCCCAGCATTTT. Its translation is CASSLSPDQPQHF.

This clone has just a few counts. The chain recombines TRBV5-1 with TRBJ2-2, with D perhaps TRBD2 (6 bases). Germline-derived CDR1 and CDR2 are SGHRS and YFSETQ. This CDR3 spans 15 amino acids. V was trimmed by 5 bases and J by 3 bases, leaving 14 bases between them. The CDR3 sequence: CASREGSGHTGELFF. The CDR3 DNA sequence: TGCGCCAGCAGGGAAGGTAGCGGACACACCGGGGAGCTGTTTTTT.

In this sample, this clone turned up a few times. V gene TRBV4-1 combines with J gene TRBJ2-7, with D hard to call. Germline loops: CDR1 MGHRA, CDR2 YSYEKL. This CDR3 contains 15 residues. Deletions cut 4 bases from V and 2 bases from J, with 15 bases between. This CDR3 reads CASSPAAISTYEQYF. The CDR3 nucleotides read TGCGCCAGCAGCCCGGCGGCTATATCCACCTACGAGCAGTACTTC.

The CDR3: CASSLALFQGEAFF. The CDR3 DNA reads TGTGCCAGCAGCTTGGCCCTATTCCAGGGTGAAGCTTTCTTT. The chain links TRBV5-5 to TRBJ1-1; maybe TRBD1 (5 bases). The germline V gene encodes CDR1 SGHKS and CDR2 YYEKEE (reference sequence). Trimming took off 0 bases at V and 7 bases at J, with 13 bases between the two ends. The CDR3 spans 14 residues.

This chain joins TRBV6-2 or TRBV6-3 and TRBJ1-2, with 7 bases aligning to TRBD1. The CDR3 is 13 residues long. CDR1 and CDR2 (germline): MNHEY, SVGEGT. V trimming: 5 bases; J trimming: 4 bases; junction bases outside the gene matches: 4. The CDR3 is CASSRDSPYGYTF. For the CDR3, the DNA is TGTGCCAGCAGTCGGGACAGCCCCTATGGCTACACCTTC.

The V gene is TRBV4-1, the J gene TRBJ2-5; D call uncertain. V lost 1 base to trimming and J lost 4 bases, with 4 bases between them. There are 12 residues in the CDR3. Germline values: CDR1 MGHRA, CDR2 YSYEKL. CDR3 sequence reads: CASSQGGETQYF. CDR3 sequence (DNA): TGCGCCAGCAGCCAAGGAGGAGAGACCCAGTACTTC.